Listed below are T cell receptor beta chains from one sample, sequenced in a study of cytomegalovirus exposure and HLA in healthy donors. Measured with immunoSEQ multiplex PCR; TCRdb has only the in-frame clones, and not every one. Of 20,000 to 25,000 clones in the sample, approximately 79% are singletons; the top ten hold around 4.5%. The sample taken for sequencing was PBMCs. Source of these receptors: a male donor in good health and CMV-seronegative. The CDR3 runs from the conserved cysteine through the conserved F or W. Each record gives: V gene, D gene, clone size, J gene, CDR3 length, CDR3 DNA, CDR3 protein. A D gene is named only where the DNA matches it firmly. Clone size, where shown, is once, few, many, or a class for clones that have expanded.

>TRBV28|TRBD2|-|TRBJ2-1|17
TGTGCAGTGTGGTCTAGCGGGGGGAGCAACCCTCGGAAAGAGCAGTTCTTC
CAVWSSGGSNPRKEQFF
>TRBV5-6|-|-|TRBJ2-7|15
TGTGCCAGCAGCGCCAACAGGAAAAGCTCCTACGAGCAGTACTTC
CASSANRKSSYEQYF
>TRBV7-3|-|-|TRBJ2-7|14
TGTGCCAGCAGCTTAATGGTGGGGCCAGGCGAGCAGTACTTC
CASSLMVGPGEQYF
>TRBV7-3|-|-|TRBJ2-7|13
TGTGCCAGCAGCCTAGTAGTGACCTCCGAGCAGTACTTC
CASSLVVTSEQYF
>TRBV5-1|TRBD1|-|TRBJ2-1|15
TGCGCCAGCAGCTTGGAGGACAGGGAATACAATGAGCAGTTCTTC
CASSLEDREYNEQFF
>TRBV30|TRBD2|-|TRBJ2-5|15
TGTGCCTGGAGCCCCGGACTAGCGGGGAAAGAGACCCAGTACTTC
CAWSPGLAGKETQYF
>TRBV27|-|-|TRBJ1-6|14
TGTGCCAGCAGTTTAGGAGGGGACAATTCACCCCTCCACTTT
CASSLGGDNSPLHF
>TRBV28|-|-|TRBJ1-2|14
TGTGCCAGCATCCCCCTGGGTGGCGCGGTGGGCTACACCTTC
CASIPLGGAVGYTF
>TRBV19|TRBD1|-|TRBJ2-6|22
TGTGCCAGTAGTATCGACTTCTTGTACAGCGGGACAGGGACCTCTGGGGCCAACGTCCTGACTTTC
CASSIDFLYSGTGTSGANVLTF
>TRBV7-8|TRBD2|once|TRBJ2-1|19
TGTGCCAGCAGGTTCACCGGGACTAGCGGGGGGGCCCCCTACAATGAGCAGTTCTTC
CASRFTGTSGGAPYNEQFF
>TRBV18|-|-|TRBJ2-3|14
TGTGCCAGCTCACCACCCAGTACCCCAGATACGCAGTATTTT
CASSPPSTPDTQYF
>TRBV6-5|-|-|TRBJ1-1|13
TGTGCCAGCAAAATGGGGACATACACTGAAGCTTTCTTT
CASKMGTYTEAFF
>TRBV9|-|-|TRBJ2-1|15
TGTGCCAGCAGCGTAGAGTCTAGCTTTTACAATGAGCAGTTCTTC
CASSVESSFYNEQFF
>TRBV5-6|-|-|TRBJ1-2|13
TGTGCCAGCAGCACCACAGGGAACTATGGCTACACCTTC
CASSTTGNYGYTF
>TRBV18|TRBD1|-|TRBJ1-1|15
TGTGCCAGCTCAAATAACAGGGGGAGGAACACTGAAGCTTTCTTT
CASSNNRGRNTEAFF
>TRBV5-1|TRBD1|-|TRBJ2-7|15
TGCGCCAGCAGCTTGGGGCGACAGGGCTCCTACGAGCAGTACTTC
CASSLGRQGSYEQYF
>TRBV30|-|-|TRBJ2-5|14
TGTGCCTGGAGTGGGGCGGGCAGGCAAGAGACCCAGTACTTC
CAWSGAGRQETQYF
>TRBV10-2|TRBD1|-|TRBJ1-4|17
TGCGCCAGCAGTGGCTCACAGGGGGTTGTAGCTAATGAAAAACTGTTTTTT
CASSGSQGVVANEKLFF
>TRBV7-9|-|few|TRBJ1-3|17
TGTGCCAGCTCCCCGCCCGGGGAATCGAGCTCTGGAAACACCATATATTTT
CASSPPGESSSGNTIYF
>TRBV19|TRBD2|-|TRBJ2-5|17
TGTGCCAGTACTCCAGGGCGGACTAGCGGGTACCAAGAGACCCAGTACTTC
CASTPGRTSGYQETQYF
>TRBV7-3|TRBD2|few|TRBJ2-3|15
TGTGCCAGCAGCTTAAGCGGGGGGGCAGCAGATACGCAGTATTTT
CASSLSGGAADTQYF
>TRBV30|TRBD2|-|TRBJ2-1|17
TGTGCCTGGATGAGAGGACTAGCGTTGCCTTCCTACAATGAGCAGTTCTTC
CAWMRGLALPSYNEQFF